The clone carrying this T cell receptor beta chain occurred many times. Antigen unknown. TCR beta libraries were made by quantitative 5'-RACE with molecular barcodes. Each CDR3 protein gets one entry after TCRdb re-called the 5' RACE reads with MiXCR. This sample has some 52,000 distinct CDR3 sequences, with 7.4% found just once. These data originate in a study of CD8 T cells in ankylosing spondylitis. Whole-study results and caveats: One TCR beta motif, made up of about 8 highly homologous variants, appeared characteristic of ankylosing spondylitis blood. Matched ankylosing spondylitis synovial fluid reportedly showed significant enrichment of disease-linked clones. Some motif variants were previously reported in reactive arthritis synovial fluid and blood.

Sequences were obtained from blood, either unsorted or a sorted T cell fraction (not recorded which). This TCR was recovered from a female donor with ankylosing spondylitis or in good health (not recorded which).

The CDR3 region has the DNA TGTGCCGGAAGCCGGGTCCCCAATAATTCACCCCTCCACTTT. Translating it yields CAGSRVPNNSPLHF. J is TRBJ1-6 and V is TRBV2; no reliable D call. The CDR3 is 14 amino acids. V was clipped by 11 bases and J by 5 bases, with 16 bases between them. The germline V gene has CDR1 SNHLY and CDR2 FYNNEI.